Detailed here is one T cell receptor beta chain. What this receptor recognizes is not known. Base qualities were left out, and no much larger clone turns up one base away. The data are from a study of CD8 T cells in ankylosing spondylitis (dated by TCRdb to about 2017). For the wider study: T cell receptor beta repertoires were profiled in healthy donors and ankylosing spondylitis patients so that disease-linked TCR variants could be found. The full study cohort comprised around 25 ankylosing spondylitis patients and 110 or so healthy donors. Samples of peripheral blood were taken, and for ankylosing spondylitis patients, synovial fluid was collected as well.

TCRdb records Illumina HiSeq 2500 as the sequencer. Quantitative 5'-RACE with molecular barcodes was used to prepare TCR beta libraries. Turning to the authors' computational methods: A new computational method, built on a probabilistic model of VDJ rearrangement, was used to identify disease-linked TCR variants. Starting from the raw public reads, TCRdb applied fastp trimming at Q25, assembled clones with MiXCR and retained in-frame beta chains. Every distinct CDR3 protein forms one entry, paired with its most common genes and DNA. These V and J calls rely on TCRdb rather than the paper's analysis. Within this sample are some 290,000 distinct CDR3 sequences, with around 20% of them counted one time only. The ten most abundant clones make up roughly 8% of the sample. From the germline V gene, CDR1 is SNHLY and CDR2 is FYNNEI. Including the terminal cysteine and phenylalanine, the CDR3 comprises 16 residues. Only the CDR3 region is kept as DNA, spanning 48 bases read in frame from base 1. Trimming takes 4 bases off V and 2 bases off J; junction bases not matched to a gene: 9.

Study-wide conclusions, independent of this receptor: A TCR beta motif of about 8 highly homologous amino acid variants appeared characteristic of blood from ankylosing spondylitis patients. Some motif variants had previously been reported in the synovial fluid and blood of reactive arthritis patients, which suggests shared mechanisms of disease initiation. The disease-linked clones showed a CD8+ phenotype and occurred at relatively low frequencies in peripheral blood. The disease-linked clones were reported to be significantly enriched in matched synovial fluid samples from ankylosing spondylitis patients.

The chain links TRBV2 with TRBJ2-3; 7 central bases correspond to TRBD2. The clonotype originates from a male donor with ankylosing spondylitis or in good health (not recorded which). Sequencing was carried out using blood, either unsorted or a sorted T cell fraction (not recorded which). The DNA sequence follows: TGTGCCAGCAGTGCTAGCGGAAGACCTTACACAGATACGCAGTATTTT. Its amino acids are CASSASGRPYTDTQYF.